One TCR beta chain is described in this entry. These data are taken from a study of blood T cell repertoires in COVID-19. Those enrolled, adults aged about 18 to 89 years, came from 24 US areas. Which cohort a participant joined came from the clinical history participants gave. The data were produced by immunoSEQ multiplex PCR, yet TCRdb's version contains in-frame clones alone and is incomplete. The sample lists approximately 230,000 clones, about 89% occurring once. This CDR3 is built from 12 residues. Germline assignment: CDR1 LGHDT and CDR2 YNNKEL (reference sequence). V was clipped by 2 bases and J by 4 bases, with 3 bases between them.

This receptor was obtained from a woman aged 18-35 years who had recovered from COVID-19. Sequenced material: PBMCs or T cells enriched from blood (not recorded which). The chain joins TRBV3-1 (or the pseudogene TRBV3-2) to TRBJ2-1; D is undetermined. The DNA for the CDR3 is TGTGCCAGCAGCCAAATATACAATGAGCAGTTCTTC. Its protein is CASSQIYNEQFF.